Listed here are 10 T cell receptor beta chains from one sample, sequenced in a study of siplizumab effects on memory and regulatory T cells. The assay was immunoSEQ multiplex PCR, and TCRdb's table has in-frame clones only and misses some. The table shows about 48,000 clones, with less than 90% occurring only once. Material for sequencing was naive CD8+ T cells sorted from blood. Receptors were obtained from a human donor in good health.

The chain is built from TRBV14 and TRBJ2-2; D possibly uses TRBD1 or TRBD2 (5 bases each). CDR1 is SGHDN and CDR2 is FVKESK in the germline V gene. The CDR3 runs to 15 residues. V lost 4 bases to trimming and J lost 0 bases, with 9 bases between them. The CDR3 loop reads CASSPGPPNTGELFF. The CDR3 DNA reads as TGTGCCAGCAGCCCGGGACCGCCGAACACCGGGGAGCTGTTTTTT.

The gene calls are TRBV2 and TRBJ2-7; no firm D call. Germline V gene sequence: CDR1 SNHLY, CDR2 FYNNEI. V lost 3 bases and J lost 2, with 11 bases in between. The CDR3 contains 14 residues. The CDR3 DNA is TGTGCCAGCAGTGACCAGGTGCTTACCTACGAGCAGTACTTC. Translated, it gives CASSDQVLTYEQYF.

This rearrangement joins TRBV6-5 to TRBJ2-1, with D maybe TRBD1 (6 bases). There are 13 residues in the CDR3. Per germline, CDR1 MNHEY and CDR2 SVGAGI. Trimming removed 0 bases from V and 15 bases from J, with 15 bases in between. DNA of the CDR3: TGTGCCAGCAGTTACTCGTTGTGGACAGCCTCGTTCTTC. This translates into CASSYSLWTASFF.

The gene calls are TRBV6-1 and TRBJ2-2; TRBD2 aligns across 10 bases. Trimming at V came to 4 bases and at J to 5 bases, leaving 4 bases not matched to a gene. This CDR3 is built from 15 residues. From germline, CDR1 is MNHNS and CDR2 SASEGT. The DNA for the CDR3 is TGTGCCAGCAGTGCACTAGCGGGGTCGACCGGGGAGCTGTTTTTT. Translated: CASSALAGSTGELFF.

The chain has TRBV12-5 and TRBJ2-1; D perhaps matches TRBD2 (5 bases). The length of the CDR3 is 13 residues. The germline V gene has CDR1 LGHNT and CDR2 FRNRAP. V lost 9 bases and J 0 bases, leaving 9 bases between the germline ends. The CDR3 loop is CASSGSSYNEQFF. CDR3 coding DNA: TGTGCTAGCTCGGGAAGCTCCTACAATGAGCAGTTCTTC.

The chain carries TRBV27 and TRBJ2-7; the match to TRBD2 covers 12 bases. V gave up 4 bases and J gave up 5 bases; unmatched junction bases: 6. Germline assignment: CDR1 MNHEY and CDR2 SMNVEV (reference sequence). CDR3 size: 15 residues. CDR3 amino acids: CASSSWTSGTHEQYF. CDR3 nucleotide sequence: TGTGCCAGCAGTTCCTGGACTAGCGGGACACACGAGCAGTACTTC.

V is TRBV15 and J is TRBJ1-1; 8 bases line up with TRBD1. Per the germline V gene, CDR1 is LNHNV and CDR2 is YYDKDF (reference sequence). The CDR3 is 14 amino acids. Trimming took 6 bases from V and 4 from J; bases not matched to a gene: 7. The CDR3 reads CATRDRDQSTEAFF. The CDR3 DNA follows: TGTGCCACCAGGGACAGGGACCAGAGCACTGAAGCTTTCTTT.

V usage is TRBV5-1 and J usage is TRBJ2-1; TRBD2 aligns across 8 bases. Trimming took 3 bases from V and 7 from J; bases not matched to a gene: 6. The CDR3 consists of 14 residues. The germline gives CDR1 SGHRS, CDR2 YFSETQ. As DNA, the CDR3 is TGCGCCAGCAGCTCGGGACTAGTGGGAAATGAGCAGTTCTTC. It yields the protein CASSSGLVGNEQFF.

This clone was observed once. The chain employs TRBV7-2 and TRBJ2-3, with 7 bases identical to TRBD1. Trimming took 8 bases from V and 0 from J; bases not matched to a gene: 8. The CDR3 extends over 15 amino acids. Germline V gives CDR1 SGHTA, CDR2 FQGNSA. Written as DNA, the CDR3 is TGTGCCAGCGGATGGGGGACAGACAGCACAGATACGCAGTATTTT. Its protein is CASGWGTDSTDTQYF.

The rearrangement uses TRBV6-4 and TRBJ1-2, with 7 bases fitting TRBD1. V gave up 6 bases and J gave up 8 bases; unmatched junction bases: 6. The germline V gene encodes CDR1 MRHNA and CDR2 SNTAGT. The CDR3 is 12 amino acids. The CDR3: CASRGRGGGYTF. The DNA for the CDR3 is TGTGCCAGCAGGGGCAGGGGGGGCGGCTACACCTTC.